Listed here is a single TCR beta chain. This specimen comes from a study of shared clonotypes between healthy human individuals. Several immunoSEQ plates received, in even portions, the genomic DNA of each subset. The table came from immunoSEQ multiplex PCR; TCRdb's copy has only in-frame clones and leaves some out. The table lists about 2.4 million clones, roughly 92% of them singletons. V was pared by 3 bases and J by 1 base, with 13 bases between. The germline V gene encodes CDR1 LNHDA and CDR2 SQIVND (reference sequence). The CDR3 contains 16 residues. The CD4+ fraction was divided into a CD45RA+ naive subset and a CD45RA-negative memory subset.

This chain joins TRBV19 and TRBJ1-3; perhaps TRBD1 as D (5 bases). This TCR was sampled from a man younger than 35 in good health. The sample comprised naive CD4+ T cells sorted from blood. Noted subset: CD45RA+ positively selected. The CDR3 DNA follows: TGTGCCAGTAGTATGGTCCGGGGGTCGTCTGGAAACACCATATATTTT. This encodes CASSMVRGSSGNTIYF. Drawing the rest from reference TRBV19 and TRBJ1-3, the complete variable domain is DGGITQSPKYLFRKEGQNVTLSCEQNLNHDAMYWYRQDPGQGLRLIYYSQIVNDFQKGDIAEGYSVSREKKESFPLTVTSAQKNPTAFYLCASSMVRGSSGNTIYFGEGSWLTVV.